This T cell receptor (beta chain) was captured in a study of identical twins. The study's findings and limits: Beta out-of-frame twin sharing showed a weaker excess.

The CDR3 consists of 18 residues. The germline V gene has CDR1 DFQATT and CDR2 SNEGSKA (reference sequence). Trimming cost V 6 bases and J 0 bases; bases outside gene matches: 15. This clonotype was seen only a few times. Its antigen is unidentified. A single record per CDR3 protein comes from TCRdb applying MiXCR to the 5' RACE reads. The data show about 1.7 million distinct CDR3 sequences, about 30% seen once. This receptor was obtained from a newborn girl in good health. Sequenced sample: cord blood. This chain links TRBV20-1 with TRBJ2-1; 9 positions agree with TRBD1. CDR3 in amino acids: CSADNRGRSPSSYNEQFF. CDR3 bases: TGCAGTGCCGACAACAGGGGGCGATCCCCGAGCTCCTACAATGAGCAGTTCTTC.